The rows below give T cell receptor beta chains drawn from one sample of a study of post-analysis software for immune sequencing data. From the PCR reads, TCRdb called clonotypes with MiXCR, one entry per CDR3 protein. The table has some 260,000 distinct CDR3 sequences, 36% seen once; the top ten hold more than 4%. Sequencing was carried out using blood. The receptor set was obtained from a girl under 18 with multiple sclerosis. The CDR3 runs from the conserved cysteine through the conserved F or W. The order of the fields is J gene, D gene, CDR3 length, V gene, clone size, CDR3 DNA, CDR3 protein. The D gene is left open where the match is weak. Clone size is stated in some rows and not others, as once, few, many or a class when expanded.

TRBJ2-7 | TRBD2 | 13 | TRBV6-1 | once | TGTGCCAGCAGGGCGGGGGAGCGAGACGAGCAGTACTTC | CASRAGERDEQYF
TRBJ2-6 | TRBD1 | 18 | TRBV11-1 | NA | TGTGCCAGCAGCTTAGCTCCGGGACAGATCTCTGAGGCCAACGTCCTGACTTTC | CASSLAPGQISEANVLTF
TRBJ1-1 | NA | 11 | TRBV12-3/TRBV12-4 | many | TGTGCCAGCAGTTTAGGGGCTGAAGCTTTCTTT | CASSLGAEAFF
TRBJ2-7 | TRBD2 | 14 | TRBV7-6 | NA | TGTGCCAGCAGCCCGGGACTAGGGGGTGTTGAGCAGTACTTC | CASSPGLGGVEQYF
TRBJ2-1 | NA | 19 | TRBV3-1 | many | TGTGCCAGCAGCCAAGTTCCCCCTTGGACAGGAGGGACTCAACCCTACCAGTTCTTC | CASSQVPPWTGGTQPYQFF
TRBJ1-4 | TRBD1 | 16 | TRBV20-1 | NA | TGCAGTGCTAAATCCCGGACAGGGTTCCGAAATGAAATACTGTTTTTT | CSAKSRTGFRNEILFF
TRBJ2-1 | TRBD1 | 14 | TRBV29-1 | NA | TGCAGCGTGGCGACAGGGGGCCGCGGCAATGAGCAGTTCTTC | CSVATGGRGNEQFF
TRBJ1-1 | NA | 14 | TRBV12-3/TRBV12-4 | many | TGTGCCAGCAGTTTGGGGGCCAGGAACACTGAAGCTTTCTTT | CASSLGARNTEAFF
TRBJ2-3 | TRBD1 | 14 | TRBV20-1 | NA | TGCAGTGCTAGAGACAGGGGGCGTACAGATACGCAGTATTTT | CSARDRGRTDTQYF
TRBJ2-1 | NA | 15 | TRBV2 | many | TGTGCCAGCAGTGAGCAGGGGTCCCCCTACAATGAGCAGTTCTTC | CASSEQGSPYNEQFF
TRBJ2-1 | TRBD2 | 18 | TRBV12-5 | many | TGTGCTAGTGGTTTGGTCTGGACTAGCGGCCCCCGAACCAATGAGCAGTTCTTC | CASGLVWTSGPRTNEQFF
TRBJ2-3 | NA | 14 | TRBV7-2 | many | TGTGCCAGCAGCTTGGAACGAAGGGTAGATACGCAGTATTTT | CASSLERRVDTQYF
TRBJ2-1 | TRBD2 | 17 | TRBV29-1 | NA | TGCAGCGTTGAATCACCGGGACTAGCGGGAGATGGGAATGAGCAGTTCTTC | CSVESPGLAGDGNEQFF
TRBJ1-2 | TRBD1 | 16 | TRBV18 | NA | TGTGCCAGCTCACCCATGGACAGGGCGATCGTCTATGGCTACACCTTC | CASSPMDRAIVYGYTF
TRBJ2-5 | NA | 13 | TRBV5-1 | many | TGCGCCAGCAGCTTGTTAGGGATAGAGACCCAGTACTTC | CASSLLGIETQYF
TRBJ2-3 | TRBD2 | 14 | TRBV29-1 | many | TGCAGCGTCGCCTCGAGCGGGAGTGTGGATACGCAGTATTTT | CSVASSGSVDTQYF
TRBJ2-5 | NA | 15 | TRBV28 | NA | TGTGCCAGCAGTTTAGAGTACCTTCCTGGGGAAACCCAGTACTTC | CASSLEYLPGETQYF
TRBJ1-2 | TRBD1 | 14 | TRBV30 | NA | TGTGCCTGGAGGAGGACAGGGGGCGACGAAGGCTACACCTTC | CAWRRTGGDEGYTF
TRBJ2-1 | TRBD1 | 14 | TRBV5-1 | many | TGCGCCAGCAGGGGGACAGGGGGCAACAATGAGCAGTTCTTC | CASRGTGGNNEQFF
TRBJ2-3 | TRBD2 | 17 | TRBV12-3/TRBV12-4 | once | TGTGCCAGCAGTCCCCCACTAGCGGGGGACCAGGGGGTTACGCAGTATTTT | CASSPPLAGDQGVTQYF
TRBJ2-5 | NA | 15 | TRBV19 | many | TGTGCCAGTAGAACACAGTGGGGGAGCGGAGAGACCCAGTACTTC | CASRTQWGSGETQYF
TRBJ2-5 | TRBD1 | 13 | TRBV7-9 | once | TGTGCCAGCAGCCTGGGACAGTCAGGGACCCAGTACTTC | CASSLGQSGTQYF
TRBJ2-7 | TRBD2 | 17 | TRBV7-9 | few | TGTGCCAGCAGCGACGGACTAGCGGGGGGACTTTACAATGAGCAGTACTTC | CASSDGLAGGLYNEQYF
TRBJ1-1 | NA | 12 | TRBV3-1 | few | TGTGCCAGCAGCCAACCGGACGGTGAAGCTTTCTTT | CASSQPDGEAFF
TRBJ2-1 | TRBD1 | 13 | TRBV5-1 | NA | TGCGCCAGCAACCTGGACAGGGCCGATGAGCAGTTCTTC | CASNLDRADEQFF
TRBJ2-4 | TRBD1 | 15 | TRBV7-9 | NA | TGTGCCAGCAGCCCCCGGGACAGGGACCTATACGGGCAGTACTTC | CASSPRDRDLYGQYF
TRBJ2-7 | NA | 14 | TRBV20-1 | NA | TGCAGTGCTAGGCCGAAGGGAATTACCTACGAGCAGTACTTC | CSARPKGITYEQYF
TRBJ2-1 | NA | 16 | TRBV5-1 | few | TGCGCCAGCAGCTTGGAAAGTAGCGCACCCTACAATGAGCAGTTCTTC | CASSLESSAPYNEQFF
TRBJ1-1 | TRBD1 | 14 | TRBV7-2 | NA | TGTGCCAGCAGCTTCCGGACAGGGATGACTGAAGCTTTCTTT | CASSFRTGMTEAFF
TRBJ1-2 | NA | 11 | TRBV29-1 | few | TGCAGCGTTGAATCCCGTGATGGCCACACCTTC | CSVESRDGHTF
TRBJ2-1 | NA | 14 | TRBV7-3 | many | TGTGCCAGCAGCTTAGGCGCAGACTACAATGAGCAGTTCTTC | CASSLGADYNEQFF
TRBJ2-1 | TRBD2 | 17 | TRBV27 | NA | TGTGCCAGCACCTCAGGCCTTATAAGCGGGGGGAGCAATGAGCAGTTCTTC | CASTSGLISGGSNEQFF
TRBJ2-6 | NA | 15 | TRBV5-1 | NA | TGCGCCAGCAGCTTAGGACACTCTGGGGCCAACGTCCTGACTTTC | CASSLGHSGANVLTF
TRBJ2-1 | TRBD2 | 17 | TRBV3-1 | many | TGTGCCAGCAGCCAAGCGCCCGGACTAGCGGGGGAGAATGAGCAGTTCTTC | CASSQAPGLAGENEQFF
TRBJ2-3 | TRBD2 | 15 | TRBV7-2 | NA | TGTGCCAGTAGGCGCACAGCGGGAGGCACAGATACGCGGTATTTT | CASRRTAGGTDTRYF
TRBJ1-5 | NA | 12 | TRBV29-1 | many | TGCAGCGTTGGGGACTCGGATCAGCCCCAGCATTTT | CSVGDSDQPQHF
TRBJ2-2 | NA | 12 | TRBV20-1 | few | TGCAGCGCTACTAGAAACACCGGGGAGCTGTTTTTT | CSATRNTGELFF
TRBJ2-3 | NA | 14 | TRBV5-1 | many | TGCGCCAGCAGCTTGGAGAGTCTCAGAGATACGCAGTATTTT | CASSLESLRDTQYF
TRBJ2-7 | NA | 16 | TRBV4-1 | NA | TGCGCCAGCAGCCAAGAAAATTCGGGGGGCCGGGACGAGCAGTACTTC | CASSQENSGGRDEQYF
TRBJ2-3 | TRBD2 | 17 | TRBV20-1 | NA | TGCAGTGCCTACGTTTTGCGGGGGGAATATAGCATAGATACGCAGTATTTT | CSAYVLRGEYSIDTQYF
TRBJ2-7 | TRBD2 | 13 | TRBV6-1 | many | TGTGCCAGCAGCCCCTTGGGGGGGTACGAGCAGTACTTC | CASSPLGGYEQYF
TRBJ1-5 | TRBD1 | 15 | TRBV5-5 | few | TGTGCCAGCACCCAACTGACAGGGGGCATTCAGCCCCAGCATTTT | CASTQLTGGIQPQHF
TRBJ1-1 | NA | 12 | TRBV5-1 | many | TGCGCCAGCAGCTGGGAGGGGATTGAAGCTTTCTTT | CASSWEGIEAFF
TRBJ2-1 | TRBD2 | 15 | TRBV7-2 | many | TGTGCCAGCAGCTTAGATTCTAGCGGGAGGAGAGAGCAGTTCTTC | CASSLDSSGRREQFF
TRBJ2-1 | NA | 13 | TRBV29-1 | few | TGCAGCGTCGGGGATCGGTCCTACAATGAGCAGTTCTTC | CSVGDRSYNEQFF
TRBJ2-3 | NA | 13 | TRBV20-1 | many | TGCAGTGCTAGAATTCCCGGGAGTGATACGCAGTATTTT | CSARIPGSDTQYF
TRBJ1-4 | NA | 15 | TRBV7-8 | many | TGTGCCAGCAGCTTAGGCTGGCAGCCATCTGGAAAACTGTTTTTT | CASSLGWQPSGKLFF
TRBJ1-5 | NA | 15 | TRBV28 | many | TGTGCCAGCAGAGTACAGGGCCCCTCAGGTCAGCCCCAGCATTTT | CASRVQGPSGQPQHF
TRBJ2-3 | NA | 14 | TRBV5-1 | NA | TGCGCCAGCAGCGCCGGGACACGCACAGATACGCAGTATTTT | CASSAGTRTDTQYF
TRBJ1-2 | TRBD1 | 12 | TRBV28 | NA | TGTGCCAGCAACACGGACAGGGCAGGCTACACCTTC | CASNTDRAGYTF
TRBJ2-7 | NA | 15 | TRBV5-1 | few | TGCGCCAGCAGACCTGAAGCGGTGTTCTCCTACGAGCAGTACTTC | CASRPEAVFSYEQYF